This entry features one T cell receptor beta chain sequence. This clone has a single count. Its binding antigen is unknown. No much larger clonotype is one base removed from it; base qualities were not supplied. This sample stems from a study of cytotoxic CD8 clonotypes in ibrutinib-treated CLL (dated by TCRdb to about 2021). In terms of the full investigation: The cohort included approximately 15 treatment-naive and about a dozen relapsed/refractory patients; 17 to 18 were IGHV unmutated. Patients were still on ibrutinib when every remission and progressive disease sample was collected. Samples at response were collected after a median of 12 months of treatment, with a range of about 6 to 40 months. On average, each sample had about 250,000 productive templates and more than 85,000 productive rearrangements. Responses were partial in roughly 24 patients and complete in 2; after median about 68 months follow-up, about 14 stayed in remission and approximately 12 progressed. Longitudinal samples were available for 26 of the 86 trial participants. Cryopreserved peripheral blood mononuclear cells were obtained before treatment, at response, and at either sustained remission or disease progression.

The time point label for this specimen denotes: around 25 months on ibrutinib. For TCR beta library preparation, roughly 2.2 micrograms of genomic DNA was extracted from cryopreserved PBMCs. Longitudinal blood samples from CLL patients on ibrutinib monotherapy underwent high-throughput TCR beta sequencing. The patients were enrolled in a single-center, open-label phase 2 trial of ibrutinib monotherapy. The research as a whole found: Sampling times were not matched between sustained-remission and progressing patients, and lymph node repertoires were not studied. Clonality increased at ibrutinib response, stayed stable in sustained remission, and fell back toward baseline at progression. Public clonotypes were rare and either shrank or stayed stable during treatment, and the rise in clonality at ibrutinib response reflected expansion of private clonotypes. At baseline, clonality was higher than in age-matched healthy donors and showed a strong correlation with circulating CD8+ T-cell counts.

V trim: 8 bases; J trim: 7 bases; unmatched bases: 6. The germline V gene (reference sequence) gives CDR1 as GTSNPN and CDR2 as SVGIG. Reading from cysteine to phenylalanine, the CDR3 counts 12 amino acids. Only CDR3 DNA remains: 36 bases, in frame from the first base. A MiSeq instrument was used for deep resolution sequencing, which targeted depths ranging from 1 in 1 million up to 1 in 200,000 T cells, with coverage averaging 10x for each clonotype. The immunoSEQ hsTCRB Kit was used to generate the TCR beta libraries. The study's own analysis went as follows. Data were analyzed with ImmunoSEQ Data Assistant and ImmunoSEQ Analyzer, with V, D and J genes assigned per IMGT definitions. Clonality, which ranges from 0 to 1, was calculated as one minus the normalized Shannon entropy of productive rearrangement frequencies. Only overrepresented clonotypes making up at least 0.05% of each patient's repertoire were included in the public clonotype analysis. Repertoires from some 14 age-matched healthy donors in immuneACCESS were used as clonality controls. TCRdb retrieved this table from immuneACCESS and kept in-frame rearrangements only. Not all clones are present; in checked studies, unresolved V genes account for under half, and no reason is known for the remainder. V, J and clone size are those of that table, while D and trimming were read from the DNA. This sample comprises almost 250,000 clones, 70% of them detected only once. Approximately 15% of the sample is taken by the ten largest.

The starting material was PBMCs, obtained after 24 months of ibrutinib treatment. The chain employs TRBV30 and TRBJ1-4; TRBD1 agrees with 8 junctional bases. This TCR derives from a human donor with chronic lymphocytic leukemia. In nucleotides, the sequence is TGTGCCGGGTTGACAGGGGCTGAAAAACTGTTTTTT. This codes for CAGLTGAEKLFF. Reference TRBV30 and TRBJ1-4 proteins supply the regions before and after the CDR3; the full variable domain is: SQTIHQWPATLVQPVGSPLSLECTVEGTSNPNLYWYRQAAGRGLQLLFYSVGIGQISSEVPQNLSASRPQDRQFILSSKKLLLSDSGFYLCAGLTGAEKLFFGSGTQLSVL.